Shown below are 29 T cell receptor beta chains from a single sample sequenced in a study of T cells after yellow fever vaccination. TCRdb ran MiXCR on the 5' RACE reads and lists one entry per CDR3 protein. The table shows a few hundred thousand distinct CDR3 sequences, with roughly 5.2% occurring only once. The sample here was CD4+ T cells sorted from PBMCs, taken on the day of the yellow fever booster vaccination. These receptors came from a man aged 18 to 29 who received the YFV17D yellow fever vaccine.

A note on this clonotype: A read error may produce the germline difference seen at one junction end. This chain links TRBV7-9 with TRBJ1-1; 7 positions match TRBD1. Per germline, CDR1 SEHNR and CDR2 FQNEAQ (reference sequence). The CDR3 extends over 12 amino acids. CDR3 in amino acids: CANSRQGEAAFF. Written as DNA, the CDR3 is TGTGCCAACAGCAGACAGGGCGAGGCGGCTTTCTTT.

The chain is built from TRBV5-1 and TRBJ1-5; a weak D match, TRBD1 (6 bases). The germline gives CDR1 SGHRS, CDR2 YFSETQ. V shed 4 bases and J shed 5 bases, with 10 bases lying between them. The CDR3 runs to 13 residues. The CDR3 spells CASSTAGDQPQHF. The CDR3 bases are TGCGCCAGCAGCACAGCAGGGGATCAGCCCCAGCATTTT.

This clonotype was found a few times. The chain employs TRBV6-5 and TRBJ1-2; the D is unclear. This CDR3 region has 13 residues. V lost 2 bases to trimming and J lost 0 bases, with 4 bases between them. CDR1 MNHEY and CDR2 SVGAGI come from the germline V gene. This chain's CDR3 is CASSYESNYGYTF. The DNA for the CDR3 is TGTGCCAGCAGTTACGAGTCTAACTATGGCTACACCTTC.

Many counts were recorded for this clonotype. The rearrangement joins TRBV15 to TRBJ1-6; 7 nucleotides agree with TRBD1. This CDR3 contains 20 residues. Germline trimming cut 0 bases from V and 0 bases from J; bases unmatched to any gene: 11. Germline CDR1 is LNHNV and CDR2 is YYDKDF (reference sequence). The DNA of the CDR3 is TGTGCCACCAGCAGAGATTTCCTGGACAGGCCGCACTCCTATAATTCACCCCTCCACTTT. Its translation: CATSRDFLDRPHSYNSPLHF.

A note on this clonotype: At one of its ends the junction is not consistent with the germline gene, which may arise from a read error. The chain joins TRBV29-1 to TRBJ1-2, with 7 nucleotides matching TRBD1. This CDR3 contains 13 residues. Germline V gene data show CDR1 as SQVTM and CDR2 as ANQGSEA. The CDR3 sequence: CSDKTGTNYGYTF. DNA of the CDR3: TGCAGCGATAAGACAGGGACTAACTATGGCTACACTTTC.

This clonotype occurred a few times. The chain links TRBV2 to TRBJ1-5; no clear D gene. The ends were cut back, 7 bases at V and 6 bases at J, with 13 bases in the middle. CDR3 length equals 13 residues. Germline V lookup: CDR1 SNHLY, CDR2 FYNNEI. The CDR3 region is CASNLGPGQPQHF. Here the CDR3 DNA reads TGTGCCAGCAATCTAGGACCGGGTCAGCCCCAGCATTTT. The full variable domain, completed using reference TRBV2 and TRBJ1-5, is EPEVTQTPSHQVTQMGQEVILRCVPISNHLYFYWYRQILGQKVEFLVSFYNNEISEKSEIFDDQFSVERPDGSNFTLKIRSTKLEDSAMYFCASNLGPGQPQHFGDGTRLSIL.

The J gene is TRBJ2-1, the V gene TRBV24-1; D gene uncertain. V was pared by 1 base and J by 9 bases, with 9 bases between. CDR1 is KGHDR and CDR2 is SFDVKD in the germline V gene. The CDR3 consists of 13 residues. DNA of the CDR3: TGTGCCACCAGTGATTTAAAGGGAACTGAGCAGTTCTTC. As protein: CATSDLKGTEQFF.

This clonotype was observed at least ten times. The chain combines TRBV11-2 with TRBJ1-1, with 7 bases lining up with TRBD1. Germline CDR1 is SGHAT and CDR2 is FQNNGV. J gave up 5 bases and V 7 bases, and 13 bases lay outside the gene matches. The length of the CDR3 is 15 residues. This CDR3 reads CASNWLGNRGTEAFF. The CDR3 bases are TGTGCCAGCAACTGGTTGGGAAACAGGGGAACTGAAGCTTTCTTT.

This clonotype was seen more than once but under ten times. The chain joins TRBV30 to TRBJ2-6; 7 bases agree with TRBD2. V was clipped by 5 bases and J by 2 bases; unmatched bases: 0. The CDR3 contains 13 residues. Germline assignment: CDR1 GTSNPN and CDR2 SVGIG (reference sequence). In DNA, the CDR3 is TGTGCCTGGGCGGGGGCTGGGGCCAACGTCCTGACTTTC. Translated: CAWAGAGANVLTF. The full variable domain, its missing parts supplied by reference TRBV30 and TRBJ2-6, is SQTIHQWPATLVQPVGSPLSLECTVEGTSNPNLYWYRQAAGRGLQLLFYSVGIGQISSEVPQNLSASRPQDRQFILSSKKLLLSDSGFYLCAWAGAGANVLTFGAGSRLTVL.

This clonotype has a handful of counts. The chain recombines TRBV28 with TRBJ1-2, with D unclear. Germline V gene lookup returns CDR1 MDHEN and CDR2 SYDVKM. V was clipped by 6 bases and J by 2 bases, with 10 bases between them. This CDR3 is 13 amino acids long. The CDR3 nucleotides read TGTGCCAGCAGACTGGACGCGAACTATGGCTACACCTTC. Translating gives CASRLDANYGYTF.

This clonotype has just a few counts. The V and J genes are TRBV12-3 or TRBV12-4 and TRBJ1-1; 7 bases map to TRBD1. This CDR3 comprises 13 residues. V dropped 3 bases and J dropped 5; count of bases not matched to a gene: 3. The DNA for the CDR3 is TGTGCCAGCAGTTTGACAGGGCTGACTGAAGCTTTCTTT. The encoded protein is CASSLTGLTEAFF.

A few counts support this clonotype. The chain links TRBV6-5 to TRBJ2-7; TRBD1 agrees at 8 bases. The junction had 5 bases not matched to a gene; V was cut back by 5 bases and J by 5 bases. The CDR3 sequence is 13 residues long. Germline-derived CDR1 and CDR2 are MNHEY and SVGAGI. Written as DNA, the CDR3 is TGTGCCAGCAGTGGCAGGGGGCATGACGAGCAGTACTTC. Encoded protein: CASSGRGHDEQYF.

Ten or more counts support this clonotype. V and J are TRBV5-1 and TRBJ2-6; no clear D. Trimming removed 7 bases at V and 4 bases at J, with 15 bases between. CDR1 and CDR2 from the germline V gene are SGHRS and YFSETQ. The CDR3 spans 15 residues. CDR3 nucleotides: TGCGCCAGCTCAGTAGAGGCTGCCGGGGCCAACGTCCTGACTTTC. Amino acid sequence: CASSVEAAGANVLTF.

This clonotype came up a few times. The gene calls are TRBV19 and TRBJ2-6; the D is unclear. Germline-derived CDR1 and CDR2 are LNHDA and SQIVND (reference sequence). Trimming took off 5 bases at V and 1 base at J, with 3 bases between the two ends. The length of the CDR3 is 13 residues. The CDR3 protein is CASSRSGANVLTF. CDR3 in DNA: TGTGCCAGTAGTCGATCTGGGGCCAACGTCCTGACTTTC.

This clonotype was recorded at least ten times. This chain uses TRBV7-9 with TRBJ2-5, with D perhaps TRBD1 or TRBD2 (5 bases each). The CDR3 contains 14 residues. With 5 bases removed from V and 5 bases from J, the gap between germline ends came to 15 bases. The germline V gene has CDR1 SEHNR and CDR2 FQNEAQ (reference sequence). CDR3 region: CASSLTREGETQYF. In DNA, the CDR3 is TGTGCCAGCAGCCTCACCAGAGAGGGGGAGACCCAGTACTTC.

This clonotype has at least ten counts. The genes are TRBV18 and TRBJ2-5; no clear D. Germline V CDR1 and CDR2: KGHSH, LQKENI. This CDR3 is 12 amino acids long. The germline V and J ends were trimmed by 3 bases and 1 base, with 3 bases remaining between them. In nucleotides, the CDR3 is TGTGCCAGCTCACCGGCCCAAGAGACCCAGTACTTC. Its translation is CASSPAQETQYF.

This clonotype appeared many times. The V gene is TRBV10-3, the J gene TRBJ2-1, with D hard to call. Germline-derived CDR1 and CDR2 are ENHRY and SYGVKD. The CDR3 sequence is 14 residues long. V lost 4 bases, J lost 1 base, and 8 bases lay in between. In DNA form, the CDR3 reads TGTGCCATCAGTGGGGGTCCTTCCTACAATGAGCAGTTCTTC. It yields the protein CAISGGPSYNEQFF.

This clonotype was seen a handful of times. This chain connects TRBV5-1 to TRBJ2-5; 7 positions agree with TRBD2. Germline assignment: CDR1 SGHRS and CDR2 YFSETQ. The CDR3 totals 13 residues. J lost 2 bases, V lost 3 bases, and 1 base had no gene match. The CDR3 protein is CASSWEGQETQYF. In DNA form, the CDR3 reads TGCGCCAGCAGCTGGGAGGGACAAGAGACCCAGTACTTC.

The chain recombines TRBV2 with TRBJ2-2; D remains unclear. The CDR3 sequence is 12 residues long. CDR1 is SNHLY, CDR2 FYNNEI, per germline. Trimming removed 3 bases from V and 6 bases from J, with 5 bases in between. The CDR3 sequence: CASSDRPGELFF. In nucleotides, the CDR3 is TGTGCCAGCAGTGATCGGCCCGGGGAGCTGTTTTTT.

This clonotype was seen at least ten times. The chain links TRBV7-2 to TRBJ2-3; TRBD2 matches at 7 bases. CDR3 size: 14 residues. V shed 5 bases and J 6 bases; nucleotides not matched to a gene: 8. In germline, CDR1 is SGHTA, CDR2 FQGNSA. The CDR3 DNA sequence: TGTGCCAGCAGCCCAAGAGCGGGGACCGATACGCAGTATTTT. This sequence encodes CASSPRAGTDTQYF. The complete variable domain, with remaining parts taken from reference TRBV7-2 and TRBJ2-3, reads GAGVSQSPSNKVTEKGKDVELRCDPISGHTALYWYRQSLGQGLEFLIYFQGNSAPDKSGLPSDRFSAERTGGSVSTLTIQRTQQEDSAVYLCASSPRAGTDTQYFGPGTRLTVL.

The rearrangement links TRBV4-1 to TRBJ1-1, with D tentatively TRBD1 (5 bases). From germline, CDR1 is MGHRA and CDR2 YSYEKL. This CDR3 contains 15 residues. Trimming cost V 0 bases and J 5 bases, with 13 bases left between them. The CDR3 nucleotides are TGCGCCAGCAGCCAAGATGAGGGGTGGGGGACTGAAGCTTTCTTT. It encodes CASSQDEGWGTEAFF.

This clonotype came up many times. This sequence joins TRBV27 and TRBJ2-3, with a possible D match to TRBD2 (6 bases). The CDR3 is 12 residues long. The V gene's germline CDR1 is MNHEY and CDR2 SMNVEV (reference sequence). V dropped 7 bases and J dropped 5 bases, with 10 bases sitting between them. As DNA, the CDR3 is TGTGCCAGCAAAACGGAGGGAGATACGCAGTATTTT. Protein: CASKTEGDTQYF.

Ten or more counts support this clonotype. The chain carries TRBV5-6 and TRBJ2-3, with TRBD1 matching 7 bases. V lost 3 bases to trimming and J lost 2 bases; unmatched junction nucleotides: 6. The CDR3 loop spans 15 amino acids. Germline V gives CDR1 SGHDT, CDR2 YYEEEE. Written as DNA, the CDR3 is TGTGCCAGCAGCTCTTGGACAGGCGACACAGATACGCAGTATTTT. It encodes CASSSWTGDTDTQYF.

V gene TRBV4-3 combines with J gene TRBJ2-2; maybe TRBD2 (5 bases). The CDR3 covers 16 residues. The germline V gene encodes CDR1 LGHNA and CDR2 YSLEER. Trimming shortened V by 0 bases and J by 3 bases, and 11 bases separated the two germline ends. In DNA form, the CDR3 reads TGCGCCAGCAGCCAAGATCTGTTGGAGGACACCGGGGAGCTGTTTTTT. Encoded protein: CASSQDLLEDTGELFF.

V is TRBV11-2 and J is TRBJ1-1; D might be TRBD1 (6 bases). V was clipped by 6 bases and J by 3 bases, with 23 bases between them. The CDR3 loop spans 17 amino acids. Germline V CDR1 and CDR2: SGHAT, FQNNGV. The CDR3 sequence is CASRPLRGPTRHTEAFF. The DNA of the CDR3 is TGTGCCAGCAGGCCCCTCAGGGGACCCACACGCCACACTGAAGCTTTCTTT.

This clonotype was seen many times. The rearrangement uses TRBV18 and TRBJ2-1; D may be TRBD1 (5 bases). This CDR3 comprises 13 residues. The germline V gene has CDR1 KGHSH and CDR2 LQKENI. Trimming removed 9 bases from V and 4 bases from J, with 13 bases in between. Written as DNA, the CDR3 is TGTGCCAGTTCGGAAACAGGTTACAATGAGCAGTTCTTC. Translating gives CASSETGYNEQFF.

This clonotype was counted between two and nine times. The chain combines TRBV5-6 with TRBJ2-7; possible D gene TRBD2, 5 bases. Germline values: CDR1 SGHDT, CDR2 YYEEEE. The CDR3 is 12 residues long. V lost 1 base and J 7 bases, leaving 9 bases between the germline ends. CDR3: CASSLLRREQYV. In DNA, the CDR3 is TGTGCCAGCAGCTTGTTACGGAGGGAGCAGTACGTC.

This clonotype has ten or more counts. Here the CDR3 reads CSVVRAARQQFF. CDR3 in DNA: TGCAGCGTTGTTCGGGCTGCAAGGCAGCAGTTCTTC. The gene calls are TRBV29-1 and TRBJ2-1; D not certain. The CDR3 contains 12 residues. CDR1 and CDR2 (germline): SQVTM, ANQGSEA. Deletions cut 4 bases from V and 11 bases from J, with 15 bases between.

The genes are TRBV28 and TRBJ2-5, with a possible D match to TRBD2 (7 bases). The CDR3 spans 16 residues. Trimming took 6 bases from V and 1 from J, leaving 18 bases between them. The germline V gene encodes CDR1 MDHEN and CDR2 SYDVKM. DNA of the CDR3: TGTGCCAGCAGCCCCCGGAGGGGGGGACCCCAAGAGACCCAGTACTTC. Translating gives CASSPRRGGPQETQYF.